The rows below give T cell receptor beta chains drawn from one sample of a study of blood T cell repertoires in COVID-19. Here immunoSEQ multiplex PCR was the method, and the copy in TCRdb shows in-frame clones only, minus some. The sample yields tens of thousands of clones, 89% seen once. Sample: peripheral blood. The source is a man aged 50 to 60 with active COVID-19. The CDR3 runs from the conserved cysteine through the conserved F or W. The order of the fields is V gene, clone size, D gene, J gene, CDR3 protein, CDR3 DNA. D genes are given only for firm matches. Only some rows state a clone size, as once, few, many or a class for expanded clones.

TRBV9	NA	TRBD1	TRBJ2-3	CASSVGQGFMVDTQYF	TGTGCCAGCAGCGTTGGACAGGGGTTCATGGTGGATACGCAGTATTTT
TRBV7-9	once	TRBD2	TRBJ2-7	CASSLVGLSGSIEQYF	TGTGCCAGCAGCTTAGTAGGTCTTAGCGGGAGTATCGAGCAGTACTTC
TRBV7-9	NA	NA	TRBJ2-1	CASSQQSSYNEQFF	TGTGCCAGCAGCCAACAGAGCTCCTACAATGAGCAGTTCTTC
TRBV12-5	NA	NA	TRBJ2-2	CASGYEAGELFF	TGTGCTAGTGGTTACGAGGCCGGGGAGCTGTTTTTT
TRBV7-3	NA	NA	TRBJ2-5	CASSQGGIQETQYF	TGTGCCAGCAGCCAAGGAGGTATCCAAGAGACCCAGTACTTC
TRBV5-1	NA	NA	TRBJ1-1	CASSLITDSLNTEAFF	TGCGCCAGCAGCTTGATAACGGACAGCCTGAACACTGAAGCTTTCTTT
TRBV10-3	NA	NA	TRBJ2-7	CAISVGLADEQYF	TGTGCCATCAGTGTTGGGCTAGCAGACGAGCAGTACTTC
TRBV18	NA	TRBD2	TRBJ2-7	CASSPGVSGVILYEQYF	TGTGCCAGCTCTCCGGGGGTCAGCGGGGTTATACTATACGAGCAGTACTTC
TRBV10-3	NA	NA	TRBJ2-3	CAISESGGTRPNTQYF	TGTGCCATCAGTGAGTCGGGCGGGACGAGGCCCAATACGCAGTATTTT
TRBV18	NA	NA	TRBJ1-3	CASSPPVQGAYTIYF	TGTGCCAGCTCACCTCCGGTACAGGGAGCATACACCATATATTTT
TRBV28	NA	NA	TRBJ2-5	CASSQQKETQYF	TGTGCCAGCAGTCAACAGAAAGAGACCCAGTACTTC
TRBV27	NA	NA	TRBJ2-7	CASGGQSEQYF	TGTGCCAGCGGGGGCCAGTCCGAGCAGTACTTC
TRBV7-3	few	TRBD2	TRBJ2-1	CASSLGGAGNEQFF	TGTGCCAGCAGCTTAGGAGGAGCGGGAAATGAGCAGTTCTTC
TRBV6-6	NA	TRBD1	TRBJ1-2	CASTADRGSEGYTF	TGTGCCAGCACCGCGGACAGGGGGTCAGAAGGCTACACCTTC
TRBV9	NA	TRBD2	TRBJ2-1	CASSVGGRPHNEQFF	TGTGCCAGCAGCGTGGGAGGGAGACCTCACAATGAGCAGTTCTTC
TRBV3-1/TRBV3-2	once	TRBD1	TRBJ1-1	CASSQGGGGVNTEAFF	TGTGCCAGCAGCCAAGGAGGGGGCGGGGTGAACACTGAAGCTTTCTTT
TRBV4-3	once	TRBD2	TRBJ2-7	CASSQDLTSGSYEQYF	TGCGCCAGCAGCCAAGATCTGACTAGCGGGAGTTACGAGCAGTACTTC
TRBV7-9	NA	TRBD2	TRBJ2-5	CASSLTSAGGETQYF	TGTGCCAGCAGCTTAACTAGCGCCGGTGGGGAGACCCAGTACTTC
TRBV14	NA	TRBD2	TRBJ2-7	CASSLRLAGGSSYEQYF	TGTGCCAGCAGCCTACGACTAGCGGGTGGAAGCTCCTACGAGCAGTACTTC
TRBV9	NA	NA	TRBJ2-7	CASSVTPLYEQYF	TGTGCCAGCAGCGTAACCCCACTATACGAGCAGTACTTC
TRBV20-1	NA	NA	TRBJ2-7	CSALSYEQYF	TGCAGTGCTCTCTCCTACGAGCAGTACTTC
TRBV3-1/TRBV3-2	NA	NA	TRBJ1-1	CASSWRTGNTEAFF	TGTGCCAGCAGCTGGAGGACTGGGAACACTGAAGCTTTCTTT
TRBV6-2/TRBV6-3	once	NA	TRBJ1-1	CASSYWGGTEAFF	TGTGCCAGCAGTTACTGGGGAGGCACTGAAGCTTTCTTT
TRBV5-1	once	TRBD1	TRBJ2-3	CASSLSGGGDTQYF	TGCGCCAGCAGCTTGTCAGGGGGCGGAGATACGCAGTATTTT
TRBV5-1	NA	TRBD1	TRBJ1-5	CASSWGTGVNQPQHF	TGCGCCAGCAGCTGGGGGACAGGGGTCAATCAGCCCCAGCATTTT
TRBV11-2	NA	NA	TRBJ2-7	CASSLEALGAYEQYF	TGTGCCAGCAGCTTAGAGGCCCTTGGAGCCTACGAGCAGTACTTC
TRBV14	NA	NA	TRBJ2-4	CASSQDGPQGIQYF	TGTGCCAGCAGCCAAGATGGGCCTCAAGGCATTCAGTACTTC
TRBV6-2/TRBV6-3	NA	NA	TRBJ2-7	CASSYSKGYEQYF	TGTGCCAGCAGTTACTCGAAGGGGTACGAGCAGTACTTC
TRBV18	NA	NA	TRBJ2-1	CASSPPGDFDYNEQFF	TGTGCCAGCTCACCACCGGGAGACTTCGATTACAATGAGCAGTTCTTC
TRBV19	NA	TRBD1	TRBJ2-5	CASSKTGASQETQYF	TGTGCCAGTAGTAAAACAGGGGCCTCACAAGAGACCCAGTACTTC
TRBV4-1	NA	TRBD1	TRBJ2-6	CASSQDRQGYRSGANVLTF	TGCGCCAGCAGCCAAGATCGACAGGGCTACCGCTCTGGGGCCAACGTCCTGACTTTC
TRBV4-1	NA	TRBD2	TRBJ2-1	CASSQEASGSSYNEQFF	TGCGCCAGCAGCCAAGAAGCTAGCGGAAGCTCCTACAATGAGCAGTTCTTC
TRBV12-3/TRBV12-4	few	NA	TRBJ1-5	CASSGPGGQPQHF	TGTGCCAGCAGTGGCCCCGGAGGTCAGCCCCAGCATTTT
TRBV15	once	NA	TRBJ1-5	CATSRDRGLGQPQHF	TGTGCCACCAGCAGAGATCGAGGGTTAGGTCAGCCCCAGCATTTT
TRBV7-3	NA	NA	TRBJ1-2	CASSGPGISGYTF	TGTGCCAGCAGCGGACCAGGGATTAGTGGCTACACCTTC
TRBV28	few	NA	TRBJ1-6	CASSLVDSSRSPLHF	TGTGCCAGCAGTTTAGTCGACAGTAGTCGTTCACCCCTCCACTTT
TRBV30	NA	NA	TRBJ1-3	CAVLLGGAGNTIYF	TGTGCCGTGCTCCTGGGGGGTGCCGGAAACACCATATATTTT
TRBV7-2	NA	NA	TRBJ1-2	CASSPKRYGYTF	TGTGCCAGCAGCCCCAAGCGTTATGGCTACACCTTC
TRBV2	NA	TRBD2	TRBJ2-5	CASRVAGEGKETQYF	TGTGCCAGCCGAGTAGCGGGAGAGGGGAAAGAGACCCAGTACTTC
TRBV6-2/TRBV6-3	NA	TRBD1	TRBJ2-7	CASSTSGTGDYEQYF	TGTGCCAGCAGTACTTCAGGGACAGGGGACTACGAGCAGTACTTC